This TCR beta chain stems from a study of CD8 T cells in ankylosing spondylitis. This CDR3 comprises 14 residues. Germline-derived CDR1 and CDR2 are SGDLS and YYNGEE. Trimming cost V 0 bases and J 0 bases, with 4 bases left between them. Comments on this clonotype: What it binds is not known.

Broader study findings: There was a TCR beta motif, made of 7 to 9 highly homologous variants, that appeared characteristic of ankylosing spondylitis blood. Researchers report that disease-linked clones proved CD8+ and relatively rare in peripheral blood.

For TCR beta, libraries came from quantitative 5'-RACE with molecular barcodes. TCRdb redid the calling of the 5' RACE reads with MiXCR, one entry per CDR3 protein. Among about 39,000 distinct CDR3 sequences listed, 3% to 3.5% were seen once. The sample comprised blood, either unsorted or a sorted T cell fraction (not recorded which). The J gene is TRBJ1-3, the V gene TRBV9; no clear D gene. This clonotype was obtained from a male donor with ankylosing spondylitis or in good health (not recorded which). The CDR3 sequence is CASSVGPSGNTIYF. For the CDR3, the DNA is TGTGCCAGCAGCGTAGGCCCCTCTGGAAACACCATATATTTT. The full variable domain, with the rest looked up from reference TRBV9 and TRBJ1-3, is DSGVTQTPKHLITATGQRVTLRCSPRSGDLSVYWYQQSLDQGLQFLIQYYNGEERAKGNILERFSAQQFPDLHSELNLSSLELGDSALYFCASSVGPSGNTIYFGEGSWLTVV.